This T cell receptor beta chain was sequenced during a study of blood T cell repertoires in COVID-19. TCRdb keeps only in-frame clones here, not all; method: immunoSEQ multiplex PCR. The repertoire holds 55,000 to 65,000 clones, with approximately 86% as singletons. This clonotype was obtained from a human donor with acute or convalescent COVID-19. The donor label of this sample is uncertain. Sequenced sample: peripheral blood.

The CDR3 region is CASRKGGNQPQHF. The CDR3, as DNA: TGTGCCAGCAGGAAAGGGGGTAATCAGCCCCAGCATTTT. V usage is TRBV27 and J usage is TRBJ1-5; a weak D match, TRBD1 (6 bases). This CDR3 is 13 amino acids long. Per the germline V gene, CDR1 is MNHEY and CDR2 is SMNVEV (reference sequence). V was cut by 6 bases and J by 4 bases, with 10 bases left in between.